The T cell receptor beta chain under discussion was sequenced for a study of blood T cell repertoires in COVID-19. This CDR3 has 14 amino acids. CDR1 is MNHNY, CDR2 SVGAGI, per germline (reference sequence). Trimming took off 0 bases at V and 7 bases at J, with 12 bases between the two ends. Profiling relied on immunoSEQ multiplex PCR, and the TCRdb table lists in-frame clones only, not all of them. The profile shows 150,000 to 200,000 clones, over 80% of them singletons. The source of this sequence is a woman aged 70-85 years with COVID-19, enrolled during active disease. Material for sequencing was peripheral blood. V is TRBV6-6 and J is TRBJ1-2; D is perhaps TRBD1 (5 bases). The CDR3 protein is CASSYSWDSLGYTF. CDR3 sequence (DNA): TGTGCCAGCAGTTACTCGTGGGACTCTCTTGGCTACACCTTC.